The following is a TCR beta chain sequence with its context. This sample is drawn from a study of blood T cell repertoires in COVID-19. V shed 3 bases and J 0 bases; nucleotides not matched to a gene: 8. The CDR3 has 17 residues. The germline gives CDR1 SGHTA, CDR2 FQGNSA. Some clones are missing from TCRdb's copy, which holds only in-frame ones; the method was immunoSEQ multiplex PCR. This table has some 420,000 clones, 80% to 90% appearing once. The TCR was taken from a man aged 25 to 40 who had recovered from COVID-19. What was sequenced was PBMCs or T cells enriched from blood (not recorded which). The chain employs TRBV7-2 and TRBJ2-4, with 7 bases lining up with TRBD2. The CDR3 sequence: CASSFGEGFLAKNIQYF. CDR3 DNA: TGTGCCAGCAGCTTTGGGGAGGGATTTCTAGCCAAAAACATTCAGTACTTC.